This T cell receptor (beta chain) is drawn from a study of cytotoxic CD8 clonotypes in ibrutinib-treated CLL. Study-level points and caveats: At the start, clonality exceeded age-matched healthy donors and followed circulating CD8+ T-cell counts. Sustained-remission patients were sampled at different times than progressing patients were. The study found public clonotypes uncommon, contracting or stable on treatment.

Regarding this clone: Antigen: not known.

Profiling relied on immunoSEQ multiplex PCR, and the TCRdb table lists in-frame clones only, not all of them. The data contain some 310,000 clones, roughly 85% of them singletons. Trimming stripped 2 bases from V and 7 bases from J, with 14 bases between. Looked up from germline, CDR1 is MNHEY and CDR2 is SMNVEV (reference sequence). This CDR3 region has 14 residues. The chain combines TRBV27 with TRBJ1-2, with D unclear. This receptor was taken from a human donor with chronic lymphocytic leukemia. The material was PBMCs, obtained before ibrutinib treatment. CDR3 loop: CASSLSPPQAGYTF. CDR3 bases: TGTGCCAGCAGTTTAAGCCCGCCCCAAGCTGGCTACACCTTC.